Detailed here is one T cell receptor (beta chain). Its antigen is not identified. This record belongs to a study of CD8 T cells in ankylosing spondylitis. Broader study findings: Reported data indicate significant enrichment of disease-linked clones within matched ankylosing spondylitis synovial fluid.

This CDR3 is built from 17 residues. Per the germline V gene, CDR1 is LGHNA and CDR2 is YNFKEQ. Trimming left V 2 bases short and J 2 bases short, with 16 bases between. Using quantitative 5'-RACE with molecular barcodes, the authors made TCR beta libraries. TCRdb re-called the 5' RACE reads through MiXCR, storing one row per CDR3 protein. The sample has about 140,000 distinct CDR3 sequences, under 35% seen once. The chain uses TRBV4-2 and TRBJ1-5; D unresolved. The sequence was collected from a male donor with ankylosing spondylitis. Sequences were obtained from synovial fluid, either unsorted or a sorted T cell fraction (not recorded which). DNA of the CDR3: TGTGCCAGCAGCCAATTTTATAGGGAGGTCGGCAATCAGCCCCAGCATTTT. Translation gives CASSQFYREVGNQPQHF.